The 5 T cell receptor beta chains below all came from one sample that was sequenced in a study of blood T cell repertoires in COVID-19. Measured with immunoSEQ multiplex PCR; TCRdb has only the in-frame clones, and not every one. The sample contains about 300,000 clones, 65% to 90% of which appear only once. Sequenced: PBMCs or T cells enriched from blood (not recorded which). The receptors originated from a man aged 25 to 45 who had recovered from COVID-19.

This rearrangement joins TRBV29-1 to TRBJ2-1, with a weak D call TRBD1 (5 bases). Germline-derived CDR1 and CDR2 are SQVTM and ANQGSEA. This CDR3 is built from 12 residues. The CDR3 spells CSATRVGNEQFF. The CDR3 DNA sequence: TGCAGTGCGACCAGGGTAGGTAATGAGCAGTTCTTC.

With regard to this clone: Other DNA sequences from this sample encode an identical CDR3 as well. The rearrangement joins TRBV7-8 to TRBJ1-4, with TRBD1 matching 10 bases. Germline V gives CDR1 SGHVS, CDR2 FQNEAQ. Trimming removed 3 bases from V and 8 bases from J; junction bases left unmatched: 3. This CDR3 is 14 amino acids long. The CDR3 loop reads CASSLGTGAEKLFF. The CDR3 DNA reads as TGTGCCAGCAGCTTGGGGACAGGGGCAGAAAAACTGTTTTTT.

The chain uses TRBV3-1 (or the pseudogene TRBV3-2) and TRBJ2-2; D is ambiguous. CDR1 is LGHDT, CDR2 YNNKEL, per germline (reference sequence). This CDR3 has 18 residues. Between the trimmed V and J ends, which lost 6 bases and 3 bases, there was a span of 23 bases. The CDR3 is CASRLLLATEPYTGELFF. The CDR3 DNA reads TGTGCCAGCAGGCTACTTCTTGCCACGGAGCCATACACCGGGGAGCTGTTTTTT.

The genes are TRBV14 and TRBJ1-3; possible D gene TRBD1, 6 bases. This CDR3 has 14 amino acids. CDR1 and CDR2 from the germline V gene are SGHDN and FVKESK. V shed 3 bases and J shed 4 bases, with 10 bases lying between them. The CDR3 here is CASSHQGGGNTIYF. As DNA, the CDR3 is TGTGCCAGCAGCCACCAAGGGGGAGGAAACACCATATATTTT. The whole variable domain, filled in from reference TRBV14 and TRBJ1-3, reads EAGVTQFPSHSVIEKGQTVTLRCDPISGHDNLYWYRRVMGKEIKFLLHFVKESKQDESGMPNNRFLAERTGGTYSTLKVQPAELEDSGVYFCASSHQGGGNTIYFGEGSWLTVV.

The rearrangement links TRBV28 to TRBJ1-6; the D is unclear. The length of the CDR3 is 12 residues. V lost 3 bases to trimming and J lost 16 bases, with 13 bases between them. Germline V gives CDR1 MDHEN, CDR2 SYDVKM. This CDR3 reads CASSFVAATLHF. For the CDR3, the DNA is TGTGCCAGCAGTTTCGTGGCGGCAACACTCCACTTT.